A selection of T cell receptor beta chains follows, all from one sample in a study of OX40 agonist ivuxolimab in advanced cancers. TCRdb's table, derived via immunoSEQ multiplex PCR, lists solely in-frame clones and lacks some. The sample holds roughly 60,000 clones, around 84% seen once. The source was CD4+ or CD8+ T cells sorted from blood, collected in a trial of the OX40 agonist ivuxolimab. The receptors derive from an adult with an advanced solid tumor such as melanoma, head and neck, liver or kidney cancer. The CDR3 runs from the conserved cysteine through the conserved F or W. D genes are given only for firm matches. The size field is filled for only some rows; it gives once, few, many or a size class.

CDR3nt	CDR3aa	v_gene	abundance	j_gene	d_gene
TGTGCCAGCAGTGTCGAACGGCCTCAGCCCCAGCATTTT	CASSVERPQPQHF	TRBV2	few	TRBJ1-5	.
TGCGCCAGCAGCCAAGATGGGTCCCGGATAGTAAACATTCAGTACTTC	CASSQDGSRIVNIQYF	TRBV4-1	.	TRBJ2-4	.
TGTGCCAGCAGCTTAGTTAGCACGATGGCCACAGATACGCAGTATTTT	CASSLVSTMATDTQYF	TRBV11-2	.	TRBJ2-3	.
TGTGCCAGCAGCTCCCTCGGGGGGTGGGGTGCCTACGAGCAGTACTTC	CASSSLGGWGAYEQYF	TRBV11-2	.	TRBJ2-7	TRBD2
TGTGCCAGCAGTTACTCACAGGGGGACACTGAAGCTTTCTTT	CASSYSQGDTEAFF	TRBV6-6	.	TRBJ1-1	TRBD1
TGTGCCTGGAGTTATCCAGGGGCTGGAAACACCATATATTTT	CAWSYPGAGNTIYF	TRBV30	.	TRBJ1-3	.
TGTGCCAGCAGCTCGACTAGCAGCTACAATGAGCAGTTCTTC	CASSSTSSYNEQFF	TRBV11-2	.	TRBJ2-1	TRBD2
TGTGCCTGGGGACTTATCTACGAGCAGTACTTC	CAWGLIYEQYF	TRBV30	.	TRBJ2-7	.
TGTGCCAGCTCCTTAGCGGGAGGCGGAAATGAGCAGTTCTTC	CASSLAGGGNEQFF	TRBV6-5	.	TRBJ2-1	TRBD2
TGCAGCGCCGGATTAGGGGGGAACACTGAAGCTTTCTTT	CSAGLGGNTEAFF	TRBV29-1	.	TRBJ1-1	.
TGTGCCAGCAGGCCTACGGGAGGGGTCCATGAGCAGTTCTTC	CASRPTGGVHEQFF	TRBV2	.	TRBJ2-1	TRBD2
TGTGCCAGCAGCACCGGACTAGCGGGAGAGACCCAGTACTTC	CASSTGLAGETQYF	TRBV11-2	.	TRBJ2-5	TRBD2
TGTGCCAGCAGTAAATATACAGGGGTTCAAGAGACCCAGTACTTC	CASSKYTGVQETQYF	TRBV28	.	TRBJ2-5	TRBD1
TGTGCCACCACCCGGGGACTCGACAATGAGCAGTTCTTC	CATTRGLDNEQFF	TRBV15	.	TRBJ2-1	.
TGTGCCAGTAGTCCCGGGACAGTACCTAACTATGGCTACACCTTC	CASSPGTVPNYGYTF	TRBV19	.	TRBJ1-2	TRBD1
TGTGCCAGCAGTGAAAAAGGTTTCGGGGAGCTGTTTTTT	CASSEKGFGELFF	TRBV2	.	TRBJ2-2	.
TGTGCCAGCAGAATTAACAGGGGGCTCAGGGACGTCAAAAACATTCAGTACTTC	CASRINRGLRDVKNIQYF	TRBV28	.	TRBJ2-4	TRBD1
TGTGCCAGCAGCGACACCGGGACTACTGCGGATACGCAGTATTTT	CASSDTGTTADTQYF	TRBV7-9	.	TRBJ2-3	TRBD2
TGTGCCAGTAGTCCGCGACAGCTACTTGAAGCTTTCTTT	CASSPRQLLEAFF	TRBV19	.	TRBJ1-1	.
TGCGCCAGCAGCTTGAGTTTGTTCGGTGAAAAACTGTTTTTT	CASSLSLFGEKLFF	TRBV5-1	.	TRBJ1-4	.
TGTGCCAGTAGTATTTGGACAGGGCACTATGGCTACACCTTC	CASSIWTGHYGYTF	TRBV19	.	TRBJ1-2	TRBD1
TGTGCCAGCTCACCCTTGGACAGGAGTTATGGCTACACCTTC	CASSPLDRSYGYTF	TRBV18	.	TRBJ1-2	TRBD1
TGCAGCATCGAAAGGGGACAGGGGGGAGACGAGCAGTACTTC	CSIERGQGGDEQYF	TRBV29-1	once	TRBJ2-7	TRBD1
TGTGCCAGCAGCCATAGGGACTCCTCTTGGGGGCAGTACTTC	CASSHRDSSWGQYF	TRBV14	.	TRBJ2-7	.
TGCGCCAGCAGCTTGGGGGGACAGTCCTACGAGCAGTACTTC	CASSLGGQSYEQYF	TRBV5-1	.	TRBJ2-7	TRBD1
TGTGCCAGTAGTATGACTAGCGGGCTCCACGAGCAGTACTTC	CASSMTSGLHEQYF	TRBV19	.	TRBJ2-7	TRBD2